These 10 T cell receptor beta chains were sequenced from one sample in a study of blood T cells in healthy people across ages. It was with a sample-barcoded 5' primer and a J-beta primer mix that a second PCR of roughly 6 to 12 cycles was run. In TCRdb, the 5' RACE reads were re-called with MiXCR into one record per CDR3 protein. This table holds some 1.5 million distinct CDR3 sequences, roughly 27% found once. The sample comprised blood. Receptors were obtained from a woman aged 30 to 39 in good health.

V usage is TRBV7-9 and J usage is TRBJ2-5; D may correspond to TRBD1 or TRBD2 (5 bases each). The J call is uncertain, as TRBJ2-7 better fits the DNA end. The germline CDR1 and CDR2 sequences are SEHNR and FQNEAQ (reference sequence). This CDR3 spans 14 amino acids. The CDR3 reads CASSPFRGGSEQYF. The CDR3 region has the DNA TGTGCCAGCAGCCCCTTTCGTGGGGGAAGCGAGCAGTACTTC.

This clonotype turned up a few times. This chain uses TRBV5-1 with TRBJ2-1, with D perhaps assigned TRBD1 or TRBD2 (5 bases each). The V gene lost 2 bases and the J gene lost 0 bases, with 12 bases spanning the gap. The CDR3 totals 16 residues. The germline CDR1 and CDR2 sequences are SGHRS and YFSETQ. The CDR3 is CASSFLGRSSYNEQFF. Written as DNA, the CDR3 is TGCGCCAGCAGCTTTCTGGGACGGAGCTCCTACAATGAGCAGTTCTTC. The full variable domain, its missing parts supplied by reference TRBV5-1 and TRBJ2-1, is KAGVTQTPRYLIKTRGQQVTLSCSPISGHRSVSWYQQTPGQGLQFLFEYFSETQRNKGNFPGRFSGRQFSNSRSEMNVSTLELGDSALYLCASSFLGRSSYNEQFFGPGTRLTVL.

This clonotype came up a few times. V is TRBV24-1 and J is TRBJ1-2; 7 positions agree with TRBD1. After removal of 0 bases from V and 3 bases from J, the junction contained 9 bases not matched to a gene. The CDR3 runs 17 residues. Germline V gene data show CDR1 as KGHDR and CDR2 as SFDVKD. The CDR3 DNA follows: TGTGCCACCAGTGATTTGCCGGGACAGCCAACATACTATGGCTACACCTTC. Amino acids: CATSDLPGQPTYYGYTF.

The rearrangement links TRBV5-1 to TRBJ1-1; D is unresolved. The CDR3 sequence is 15 residues long. Germline CDR1 is SGHRS and CDR2 is YFSETQ. V lost 2 bases and J lost 1, with 12 bases in between. Written as DNA, the CDR3 is TGCGCCAGCAGCTTTTCGGGAGGAGGGAACACTGAAGCTTTCTTT. This encodes CASSFSGGGNTEAFF. Full variable domain (remainder filled in from reference TRBV5-1 and TRBJ1-1): KAGVTQTPRYLIKTRGQQVTLSCSPISGHRSVSWYQQTPGQGLQFLFEYFSETQRNKGNFPGRFSGRQFSNSRSEMNVSTLELGDSALYLCASSFSGGGNTEAFFGQGTRLTVV.

Only a few counts were recorded for this clonotype. The V and J genes are TRBV7-9 and TRBJ1-1, with D uncertain. This CDR3 contains 14 residues. Germline V gives CDR1 SEHNR, CDR2 FQNEAQ (reference sequence). V was pared by 3 bases and J by 1 base, with 9 bases between. CDR3 sequence (DNA): TGTGCCAGCAGCTTGACCCCCACGAACACTGAAGCTTTCTTT. Amino acid sequence: CASSLTPTNTEAFF.

This clonotype came up many times. The CDR3 sequence is CASIPGQTSYEQYF. The CDR3 DNA reads as TGTGCCAGCATCCCAGGGCAGACATCCTACGAGCAGTACTTC. The chain uses TRBV28 and TRBJ2-7, with a possible D match to TRBD1 (5 bases). V lost 7 bases and J lost 1, with 14 bases in between. The V gene's germline CDR1 is MDHEN and CDR2 SYDVKM. The CDR3 is made up of 14 amino acids.

V usage is TRBV6-4 and J usage is TRBJ1-2, with D maybe TRBD1 (5 bases). CDR1 and CDR2 from the germline V gene are MRHNA and SNTAGT. The CDR3 has 14 residues. Trimming removed 6 bases from V and 6 bases from J, with 17 bases in between. Written as DNA, the CDR3 is TGTGCCAGCAGAAACTTGGGGGTACCAAATGGCTACACCTTC. This codes for CASRNLGVPNGYTF.

The sample holds a few counts of this clonotype. The rearrangement links TRBV9 to TRBJ2-7; D might be TRBD2 (5 bases). Germline V gene lookup returns CDR1 SGDLS and CDR2 YYNGEE. The CDR3 totals 13 residues. Trimming shortened V by 2 bases and J by 11 bases, and 17 bases separated the two germline ends. CDR3 loop: CASSVRAAGEKYF. The CDR3, as DNA: TGTGCCAGCAGCGTCCGGGCAGCCGGGGAGAAGTACTTC.

There are a few counts of this clonotype. V and J are TRBV20-1 and TRBJ2-1; a weak D match, TRBD1 (5 bases). V was shortened by 5 bases and J by 1 base, with 15 bases between the two germline ends. The CDR3 length is 15 residues. The germline gives CDR1 DFQATT, CDR2 SNEGSKA (reference sequence). CDR3 amino acids: CSARGVTASYNEQFF. CDR3 nucleotides: TGCAGTGCTCGCGGAGTGACAGCTTCCTACAATGAGCAGTTCTTC.

This clonotype was observed a handful of times. The chain employs TRBV27 and TRBJ1-5; D is ambiguous. This CDR3 has 15 residues. In germline, CDR1 is MNHEY, CDR2 SMNVEV (reference sequence). Trimming stripped 5 bases from V and 0 bases from J, with 11 bases between. As DNA, the CDR3 is TGTGCCAGCAGTGCTCAAGGGAATAGCAATCAGCCCCAGCATTTT. This encodes CASSAQGNSNQPQHF.